A single sample gave rise to the 2 T cell receptor beta chains below, sequenced in a study of cytomegalovirus exposure and HLA in healthy donors. Measured with immunoSEQ multiplex PCR; TCRdb has only the in-frame clones, and not every one. The sample shows about 130,000 clones, 85% to 95% of them seen only once. Material: PBMCs. These receptors were collected from a young man in good health and CMV-seropositive.

This chain joins TRBV4-1 and TRBJ1-2; maybe TRBD1 (6 bases). Trimming took 0 bases from V and 3 from J, leaving 14 bases between them. Germline-derived CDR1 and CDR2 are MGHRA and YSYEKL. CDR3 length: 16 amino acids. The CDR3 loop reads CASSQDTLGTHYGYTF. The CDR3 DNA follows: TGCGCCAGCAGCCAAGACACCCTTGGGACACACTATGGCTACACCTTC.

CDR3 nucleotides: TGTGCCAGCAGCTTAATCGCTAGCGGGACTTACAATGAGCAGTTCTTC. This encodes CASSLIASGTYNEQFF. J is TRBJ2-1 and V is TRBV7-3; 9 bases match TRBD2. The CDR3 length is 16 residues. CDR1 SGHTA and CDR2 FQGTGA come from the germline V gene. V shed 1 base and J 4 bases; nucleotides not matched to a gene: 5.